The source of this T cell receptor (beta chain) is a study of cytomegalovirus exposure and HLA in healthy donors (dated by TCRdb to 2016 to 2017). Broadly, across the study: In an earlier analysis of several hundred of the donors, less than 350 Gb of sequence data and roughly 100 million unique TCR beta sequences from about 179 million T cells were reported. In a later genetic analysis, genome-wide SNP genotypes for about 65% of the roughly 700 donors were used, and that subset was treated as a discovery cohort. An earlier analysis of 500 to 650 of the donors applied high-throughput TCR beta sequencing to assess whether each TCR beta V gene segment acted as functional or pseudogenic. Roughly five DR-DQ haplotypes were treated as single units for association and clustering because of strong linkage in the cohort. The number of typed donors differed by locus: roughly 629-630 for A, B, C, DRB1 and DQB1; approximately 530 for DQA1; approximately 600 for DPA1; and roughly 470 for DPB1. Both class I and class II loci were covered by HLA typing, at four-digit resolution. The study aimed to test whether cataloging public T cell receptors could reveal signatures of past pathogen exposure. To predict cytomegalovirus infection status, the study combined high-throughput TCR immunosequencing, statistical association of individual TCRs with disease status, and machine learning. Every discovery cohort repertoire had been produced on one sequencing platform. A separate validation cohort of 100 to 150 different subjects was used in addition to the roughly 670-subject first cohort. Using immunosequencing, the study profiled T cell repertoires from fewer than 700 subjects and related those repertoires to cytomegalovirus serostatus. Of the 398 genotyped donors, about 80% fell in the genetic ancestry cluster associated with self-reported Caucasian donors. Among 300 to 500 genotyped donors of the cohort, an average of approximately 220,000 unique TCR beta nucleotide sequences was sequenced per donor, of which approximately 18% were non-productive. To study patterns of TCR occurrence, a later analysis re-analyzed previously published TCR beta repertoires from hundreds of donors and added high-resolution HLA genotyping. In the later analysis, no new phenotypic data were used to find candidate immune exposures; instead, reliance was placed on TCR beta sequences and their occurrence across donors. An early release covering roughly 600 HLA-typed donors comprised about 320 gigabases of sequencing data and approximately 85 million unique TCR sequences. Donor age, sex, ethnicity and CMV serostatus were compiled together with the repertoire data. The investigation overall reported the following: Roughly uniform sequencing depth across donors was assumed in presence/absence analyses, although this assumption may not hold. A group of highly shared sequence variants was considered likely to be a technical artifact of the sequencing pipeline. The authors suggested that the approach could potentially be extended to other disease states and immunological phenotypes. According to a later analysis, TCR association rates differed among HLA loci, with DRB1 alleles showing the most associated TCRs and HLA-C alleles showing the fewest. Because counts were too low, approximately 18 rarely observed V segments, including chromosome 9 orphons, were excluded from the earlier analysis of under 650 of the donors. Strong co-occurrence of HLA alleles, especially DR and DQ, made assigning TCR associations to individual alleles difficult. Compared with equally common non-associated chains, HLA-associated TCR beta chains in a later analysis were more clonally expanded and had lower generation probabilities. Cytomegalovirus status was reported to be diagnosed by the classifier with high specificity and sensitivity in both the original and validation cohorts. Correlated functional status among segregating V segments might reflect linkage disequilibrium, but an unknown experimental factor could not be ruled out. Because HLA typing was unavailable for some donors at each locus, only the typed subset was used in association tests. CMV serostatus was the only immune exposure information available for the cohort. Across donors, most TCR sequences were observed very rarely, whereas some public TCRs were present in many individuals. In an earlier analysis of roughly 500 of the donors, most TCR beta V segments appeared in productive rearrangements about 90% or about 30% of the time, broadly matching IMGT annotations. Because the 87-base-pair reads could not distinguish some IMGT-functional V segments, including TRBV6-2 and TRBV6-3, those segments were excluded. A later analysis reported that several top co-occurrence clusters appeared linked to parvovirus B19, influenza, CMV and Epstein-Barr virus. Most CMV-associated TCR beta chains appeared to be HLA-restricted in a later analysis, and the HLA associations seemed to be driven largely by CMV exposure. A further reported finding was that TCR beta sequences accurately predicted the HLA-A and HLA-B alleles for most subjects in the first cohort. An association between a missense DCLRE1C variant and V-gene and J-gene trimming of TCR beta chains was found in a later genetic analysis and replicated in an independent cohort. The study gave a list of 150 to 200 TCR beta chains associated with cytomegalovirus. In vitro tests confirmed that three of the cytomegalovirus-associated TCR beta chains recognize cytomegalovirus antigens. The cohort was sequenced for TCR beta chains only, and without alpha or paired-chain data the features that could be detected were limited. A later analysis associated 16,951 TCR beta sequences with specific HLA alleles at a false discovery rate of 0.05. A later genetic analysis reported fewer N-insertions in productive TCRs among donors in an Asian-associated ancestry cluster than the roughly 620-donor mean.

Receptors were amplified or captured by the immunoSEQ multiplex PCR assay. A mixture of 60 forward primers for TCR Vbeta segments and 13 reverse primers for TCR Jbeta segments was used in the multiplex PCR. The CDR3 region of rearranged TCR beta genes was amplified from genomic DNA with a multiplex PCR assay. On the Illumina HiSeq System, the amplified TCR beta libraries were sequenced as 87-base-pair reads. In the authors' own workflow: A later analysis counted around 72 million unique TCR beta chains across the 666 repertoires, and roughly 11 million of these chains were shared by at least two donors. To remove PCR and sequencing errors, raw reads were error-corrected and collapsed into unique sequences using a nearest-neighbor algorithm that merged closely related sequences. Alignment of CDR3 sequences to IMGT reference sequences was used to assign V, D and J gene segments. Each retained sequence needed at least a six-nucleotide match to both a V gene segment and a J gene segment. A rearrangement counted as productive if the CDR3 had no stop codons and remained in frame with V and J, and every other rearrangement counted as non-productive. CDR3 was defined according to IMGT convention as the region running from the second conserved V-encoded cysteine to the conserved J-encoded phenylalanine. Sequences without an unambiguous match to a single V gene segment were excluded from the earlier analysis of a few hundred of the donors. In an earlier analysis of several hundred of the donors, a V segment was called functional when productive rearrangements were above 56.7%, and segregating when the standard deviation between donors exceeded 5%. To diagnose cytomegalovirus status from the catalog of TCR beta chain sequences, a statistical classification framework was built. A later analysis assigned V and J genes by comparing TCR nucleotide sequences with IMGT/GENE-DB human TR gene sequences. In a later analysis, CDR3 sequences and most-parsimonious VDJ recombination scenarios were assigned using the TCRdist pipeline. In a later analysis, each TCR beta chain was defined by its CDR3 amino acid sequence together with its V-gene family, and reads lacking a unique V-gene family were excluded. A later analysis removed roughly 590 highly shared, low-generation-probability nucleotide sequences to deal with suspected cross-contamination and a sequencing artifact. For each public chain, a later analysis derived a clonal expansion index from normalized ranks of inferred template counts within each repertoire. In a later analysis, generation probabilities were computed using a VDJ recombination model fitted to out-of-frame rearrangements, and the results were checked against IGoR. A later analysis scored TCR-TCR, TCR-HLA and TCR-CMV co-occurrence with hypergeometric tests, applying a repertoire-size bias correction to TCR pairs. To estimate false discovery rates, a later analysis permuted the HLA or CMV assignments 20 times. A later analysis grouped co-occurring TCRs with DBSCAN, adding TCRdist sequence similarity when clustering within HLA-allele-positive subsets. For co-occurrence clustering, repertoires with fewer than 30,000 or more than 120,000 public chains were excluded, along with roughly 5 repertoires with anomalous nucleotide sharing. TCRdb carries this immuneACCESS record with in-frame sequences only. Its versions omit some clonotypes, under half of them owing to an unresolved V gene in the studies checked, with the rest unexplained. That table supplies the V and J calls and clone size; D and trimming were determined from the DNA. This sample has 120,000 to 150,000 clones in its table, and roughly 80% of those were observed once. The ten top clones hold roughly 2.5% of the sample.

In total, roughly 670 healthy bone marrow donors made up the cohort. All cohort members were sampled while nominally healthy, although unrecorded immune exposures were likely present. The donor was CMV seronegative and belonged to the group of over 300 seronegative cohort members. A peripheral blood sample was provided by each donor, and peripheral blood mononuclear cells were used for TCR beta sequencing. The Qiagen DNeasy Blood Extraction Kit was used to extract genomic DNA from the blood cell samples. A note on this clone: The antigen this receptor binds is unknown. No base quality values were provided; no much bigger clone lies one nucleotide off.

The CDR3 starts with the cysteine, ends with the phenylalanine, and has 16 residues. Only the CDR3 part of the read is kept: 48 bases, read in frame from the first base. The germline V gene gives CDR1 as MNHNS and CDR2 as SASEGT. Trimming removed 1 base from V and 2 bases from J; the gene matches leave 5 bases unexplained. The sequenced sample consisted of PBMCs. The rearranged chain carries TRBV6-1 and TRBJ2-7, with 10 bases matching TRBD1. This clonotype was sampled from a boy aged 2 to 10 in good health and CMV-seronegative. The CDR3 reads CASSEEGGTGAYEQYF. The DNA reads TGTGCCAGCAGTGAAGAGGGCGGGACAGGGGCCTACGAGCAGTACTTC.